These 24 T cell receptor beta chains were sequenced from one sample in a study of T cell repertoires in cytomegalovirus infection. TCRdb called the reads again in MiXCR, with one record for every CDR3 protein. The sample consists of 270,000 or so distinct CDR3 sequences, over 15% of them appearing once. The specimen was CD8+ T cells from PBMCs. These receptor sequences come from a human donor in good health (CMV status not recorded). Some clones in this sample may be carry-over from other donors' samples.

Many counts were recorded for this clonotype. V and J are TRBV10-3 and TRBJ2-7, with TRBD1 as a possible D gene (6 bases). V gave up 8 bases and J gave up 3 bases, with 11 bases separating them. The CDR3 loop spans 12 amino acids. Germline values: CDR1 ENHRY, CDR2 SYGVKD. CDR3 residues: CAIGDIDYEQYF. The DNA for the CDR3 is TGTGCCATCGGGGACATAGACTACGAGCAGTACTTC.

The CDR3 spells CSAIRAAYNSPLHF. The CDR3 nucleotides read TGCAGTGCTATCCGGGCCGCATATAATTCACCCCTCCACTTT. This chain uses TRBV20-1 with TRBJ1-6; D is unclear. The CDR3 length is 14 residues. Trimming pared 4 bases from V and 4 bases from J, leaving 11 bases between. From germline, CDR1 is DFQATT and CDR2 SNEGSKA (reference sequence).

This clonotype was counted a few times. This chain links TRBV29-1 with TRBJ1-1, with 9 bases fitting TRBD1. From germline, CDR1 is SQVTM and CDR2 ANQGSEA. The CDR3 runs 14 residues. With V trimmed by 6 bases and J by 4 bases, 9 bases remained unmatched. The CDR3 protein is CSVTGGGRSTEAFF. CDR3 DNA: TGCAGCGTGACAGGGGGGGGAAGGAGCACTGAAGCTTTCTTT.

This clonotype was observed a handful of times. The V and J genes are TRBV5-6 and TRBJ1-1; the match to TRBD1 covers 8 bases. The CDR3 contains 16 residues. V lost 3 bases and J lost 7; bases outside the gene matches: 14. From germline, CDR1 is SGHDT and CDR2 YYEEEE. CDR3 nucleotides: TGTGCCAGCAGCTCGAAAGACAGGGGCGGCCTTCTTGAAGCTTTCTTT. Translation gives CASSSKDRGGLLEAFF.

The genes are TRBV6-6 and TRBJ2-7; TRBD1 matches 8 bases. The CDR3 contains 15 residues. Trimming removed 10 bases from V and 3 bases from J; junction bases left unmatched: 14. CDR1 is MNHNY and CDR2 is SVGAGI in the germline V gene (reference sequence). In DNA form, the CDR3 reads TGTGCCACCATACACTATCCGACAGGGGACTACGAGCAGTACTTC. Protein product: CATIHYPTGDYEQYF.

CDR3 region: CASSFAGGPNEQYF. In nucleotides, the CDR3 is TGTGCCAGCAGTTTTGCGGGGGGCCCGAACGAGCAGTACTTC. The chain links TRBV28 to TRBJ2-7; 8 nucleotides agree with TRBD2. With V trimmed by 3 bases and J by 5 bases, 6 bases remained unmatched. Germline V gene sequence: CDR1 MDHEN, CDR2 SYDVKM. This CDR3 comprises 14 residues.

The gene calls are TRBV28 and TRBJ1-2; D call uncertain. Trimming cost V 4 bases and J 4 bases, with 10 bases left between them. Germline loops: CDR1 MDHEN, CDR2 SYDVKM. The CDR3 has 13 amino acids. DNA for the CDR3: TGTGCCAGCAGTTCGCCTTGGGGCTATGGCTACACCTTC. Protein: CASSSPWGYGYTF.

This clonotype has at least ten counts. CDR3 in amino acids: CASSLEFQFRFSPYEAFF. CDR3 DNA: TGTGCCAGCAGCTTAGAATTTCAGTTCCGTTTTAGCCCTTATGAAGCTTTCTTT. This sequence joins TRBV7-9 and TRBJ1-1; no clear D gene. The CDR3 length is 18 residues. CDR1 and CDR2 from the germline V gene are SEHNR and FQNEAQ (reference sequence). V was trimmed by 1 base and J by 7 bases, leaving 25 bases between them.

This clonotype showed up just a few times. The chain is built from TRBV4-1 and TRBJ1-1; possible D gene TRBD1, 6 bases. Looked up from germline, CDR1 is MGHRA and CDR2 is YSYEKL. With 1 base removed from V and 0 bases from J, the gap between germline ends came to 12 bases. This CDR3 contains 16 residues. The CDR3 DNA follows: TGCGCCAGCAGCCAAGTCCAGGGGCCCGTGAACACTGAAGCTTTCTTT. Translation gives CASSQVQGPVNTEAFF.

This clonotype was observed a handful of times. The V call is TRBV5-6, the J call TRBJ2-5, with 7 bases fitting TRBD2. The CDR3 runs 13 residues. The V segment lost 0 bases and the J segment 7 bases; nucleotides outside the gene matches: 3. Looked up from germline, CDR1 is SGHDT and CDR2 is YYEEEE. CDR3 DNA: TGTGCCAGCAGCTTGGACGGGGGGTGGACCCAGTACTTC. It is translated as CASSLDGGWTQYF.

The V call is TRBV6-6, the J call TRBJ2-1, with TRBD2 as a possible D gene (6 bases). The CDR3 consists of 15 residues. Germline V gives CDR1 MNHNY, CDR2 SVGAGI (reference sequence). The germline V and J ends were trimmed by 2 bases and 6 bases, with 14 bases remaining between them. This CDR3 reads CASSYLASPGNEQFF. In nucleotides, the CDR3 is TGTGCCAGCAGTTACCTAGCGTCTCCGGGCAATGAGCAGTTCTTC.

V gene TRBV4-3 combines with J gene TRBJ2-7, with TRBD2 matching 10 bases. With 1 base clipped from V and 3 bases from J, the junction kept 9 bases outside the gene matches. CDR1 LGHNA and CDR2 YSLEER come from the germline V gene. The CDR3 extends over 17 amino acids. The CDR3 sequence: CASSQVAGGPWDYEQYF. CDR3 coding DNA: TGCGCCAGCAGCCAAGTAGCGGGGGGCCCCTGGGACTACGAGCAGTACTTC.

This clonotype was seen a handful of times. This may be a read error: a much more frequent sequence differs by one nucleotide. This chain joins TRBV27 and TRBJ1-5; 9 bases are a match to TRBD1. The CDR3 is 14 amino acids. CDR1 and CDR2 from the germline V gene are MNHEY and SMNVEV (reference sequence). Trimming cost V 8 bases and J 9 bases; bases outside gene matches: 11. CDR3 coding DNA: TGTGCCAGCGGTCCGGGACAGGGCCTCCCGCCCCAGCATTTT. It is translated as CASGPGQGLPPQHF.

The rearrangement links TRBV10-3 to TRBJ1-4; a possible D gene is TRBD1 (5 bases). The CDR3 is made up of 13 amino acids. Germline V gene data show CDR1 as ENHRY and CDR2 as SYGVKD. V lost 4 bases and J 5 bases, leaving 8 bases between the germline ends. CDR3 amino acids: CAISAGGNEKLFF. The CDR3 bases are TGTGCCATCAGTGCGGGGGGGAATGAAAAACTGTTTTTT.

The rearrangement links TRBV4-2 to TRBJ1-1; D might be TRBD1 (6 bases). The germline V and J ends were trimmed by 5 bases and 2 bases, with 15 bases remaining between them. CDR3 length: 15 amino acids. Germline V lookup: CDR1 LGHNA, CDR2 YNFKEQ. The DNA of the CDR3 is TGTGCCAGCAGCGCAGGGGAGATGGTTAACACTGAAGCTTTCTTT. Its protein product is CASSAGEMVNTEAFF.

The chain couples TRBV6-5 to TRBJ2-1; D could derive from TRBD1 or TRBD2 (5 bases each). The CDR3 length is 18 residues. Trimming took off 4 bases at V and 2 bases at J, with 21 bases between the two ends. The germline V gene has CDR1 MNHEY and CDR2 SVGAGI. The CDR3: CASSSRVGAPNPYNEQFF. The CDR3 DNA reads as TGTGCCAGCAGTTCGCGGGTAGGGGCACCCAATCCCTACAATGAGCAGTTCTTC.

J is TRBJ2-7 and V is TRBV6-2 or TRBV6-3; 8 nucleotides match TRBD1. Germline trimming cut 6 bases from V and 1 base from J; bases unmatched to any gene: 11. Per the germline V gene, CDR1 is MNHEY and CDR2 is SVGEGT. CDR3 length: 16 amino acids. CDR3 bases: TGTGCCAGCAGCCGTAAGACAGGGGTTGCATCCTACGAGCAGTACTTC. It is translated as CASSRKTGVASYEQYF.

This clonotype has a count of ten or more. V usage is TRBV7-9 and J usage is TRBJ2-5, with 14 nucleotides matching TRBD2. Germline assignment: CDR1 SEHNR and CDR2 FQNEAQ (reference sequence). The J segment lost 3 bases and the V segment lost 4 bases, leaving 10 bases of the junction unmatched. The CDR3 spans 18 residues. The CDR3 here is CASSSRTSGGLLEETQYF. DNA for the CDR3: TGTGCCAGCAGCTCGCGGACTAGCGGGGGGCTATTGGAAGAGACCCAGTACTTC.

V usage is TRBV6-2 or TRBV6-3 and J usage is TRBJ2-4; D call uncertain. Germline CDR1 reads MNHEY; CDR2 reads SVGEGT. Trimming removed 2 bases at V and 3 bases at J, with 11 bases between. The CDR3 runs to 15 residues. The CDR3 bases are TGTGCCAGCAGTTACGTGTTCGGATACAAAAACATTCAGTACTTC. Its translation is CASSYVFGYKNIQYF.

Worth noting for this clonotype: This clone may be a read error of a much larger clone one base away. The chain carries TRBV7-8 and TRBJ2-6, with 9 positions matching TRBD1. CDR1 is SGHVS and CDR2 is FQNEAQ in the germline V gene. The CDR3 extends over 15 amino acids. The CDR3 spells CASSSPSTGGNVLTF. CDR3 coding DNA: TGTGCCAGCAGCTCACCATCGACAGGGGGCAACGTCCTGACTTTC.

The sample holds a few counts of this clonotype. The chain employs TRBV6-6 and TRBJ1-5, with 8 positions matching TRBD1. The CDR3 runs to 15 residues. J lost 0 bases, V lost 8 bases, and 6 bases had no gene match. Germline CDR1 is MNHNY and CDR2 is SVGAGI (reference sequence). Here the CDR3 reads CASWGDRHSNQPQHF. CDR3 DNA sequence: TGTGCCAGCTGGGGGGACAGGCATAGCAATCAGCCCCAGCATTTT.

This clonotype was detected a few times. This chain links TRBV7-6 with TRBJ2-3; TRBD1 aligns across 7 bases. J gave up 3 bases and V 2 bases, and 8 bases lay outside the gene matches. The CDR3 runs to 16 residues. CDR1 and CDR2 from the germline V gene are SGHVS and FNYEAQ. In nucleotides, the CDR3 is TGTGCCAGCAGCTTATTACAGGGGTTCGGGACAGATACGCAGTATTTT. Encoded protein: CASSLLQGFGTDTQYF.

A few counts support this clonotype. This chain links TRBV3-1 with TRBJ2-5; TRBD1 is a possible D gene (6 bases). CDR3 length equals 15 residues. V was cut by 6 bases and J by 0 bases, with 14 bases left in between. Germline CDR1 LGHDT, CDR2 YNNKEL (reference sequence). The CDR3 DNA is TGTGCCAGCAGGGGGGCAAAACGGTACCAAGAGACCCAGTACTTC. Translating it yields CASRGAKRYQETQYF.

The CDR3 reads CASTTRETGGIEQYF. CDR3 sequence (DNA): TGTGCCAGCACCACGAGGGAGACAGGGGGCATCGAGCAGTACTTC. The gene calls are TRBV6-5 and TRBJ2-7, with 10 bases that match TRBD1. The length of the CDR3 is 15 residues. Germline V gene data show CDR1 as MNHEY and CDR2 as SVGAGI. Unmatched junction bases numbered 12, after V lost 7 bases and J lost 6 bases.